This TCR beta chain is drawn from a study of T-cell memory formation after mild COVID-19 (dated by TCRdb to the early 2020s). About the full investigation: Most TCR sequence clusters were specific to one of the two donors. T-cell clones expanding and contracting after mild COVID-19 in a couple of donors were tracked by longitudinal TCRalpha and TCRbeta repertoire sequencing. The cohort was made up of two young adult volunteers, one female and one male, who were previously healthy. What the research found in general, with its limitations: Clones that contracted from day 15 to 85 showed balanced CD4/CD8 phenotypes, whereas a second wave of clones that expanded from day 15 to 37 leaned towards CD4+. SARS-CoV-2 specificity was not confirmed for the second-wave clones peaking on day 37. Contracting CD4+ clones were found mainly in CM and EM memory subsets, while CD8+ clones were enriched in EMRA. Some responding clones were found in pre-infection memory, which suggests that pre-existing cross-reactive memory T cells took part in the SARS-CoV-2 response. The study covered only a couple of mild cases, and larger cohorts including severe cases with pre-infection samples were considered necessary.

This clonotype was picked up a small number of times. Its target antigen remains unknown. No per-base quality is available; no much larger clone lies one base away. From a lookup of the germline V gene, CDR1 and CDR2 are MNHEY and SVGAGI. The V end loses 0 bases and the J end loses 1 base, and a stretch of 6 bases separates them. The cysteine opens and the phenylalanine closes a CDR3 of 15 amino acids. Only CDR3 DNA is held: 45 bases, read in frame from base 1. TCRdb lists the instrument as Illumina NovaSeq 6000. cDNA libraries for TCRalpha and TCRbeta were prepared by 5'RACE using constant-segment primers, with sample barcodes and unique molecular identifiers added. Trizol reagent was used to extract RNA from every sample. Amplification of the libraries took two PCR steps, and the second step added a second sample barcode plus Illumina TruSeq adapters. Libraries were sequenced on an Illumina NovaSeq with 2 x 150 bp paired-end reads. Under the source paper's analysis protocol: Reads were demultiplexed and collapsed into UMI-guided consensus sequences with migec v1.2.7. Using mixcr v2.1.11, UMI consensuses were aligned to TRA and TRB V and J templates and then assembled into clonotypes. Expanded or contracted clonotypes were those called significant by both edgeR and NoisET, with noise models trained on biological replicates. edgeR calls used a false discovery rate-adjusted p below 0.01 and a log2 fold-change threshold of 1. As an exploratory analysis of dynamics, max-normalized trajectories of the 1000 most abundant clonotypes were examined with PCA combined with hierarchical clustering. Separately sequenced CD4+ and CD8+ repertoires were used to assign the CD4 or CD8 phenotype of responding clones. TCRdb handled the public reads itself, with Q25 trimming in fastp and clone calling in MiXCR, and kept productive beta chains. Identical CDR3 protein sequences are pooled into one entry, listed with their most common genes and DNA. The V and J calls here are based on TCRdb, not the publication. Across this sample there are 540,000 or so distinct CDR3 sequences, with just over 20% seen only once. The top ten clonotypes cover about an eighth of the sample.

Ficoll-Paque density gradient centrifugation was the method used to isolate PBMCs. The sequence joins TRBV6-5 to TRBJ2-2; the best D guess is TRBD1, with 6 bases matching. This receptor was taken from an adult woman who had mild COVID-19 (a few samples of this study predate the infection). The sample titles of this study are shuffled in the database, so cell type and time point are left out; the donor was told from shared clones. Sequencing was performed on PBMCs or a T cell subset sorted from them (not recorded which). In nucleotides, the sequence is TGTGCCAGCAGTTACTCGACAGGGAACACCGGGGAGCTGTTTTTT. Its translation is CASSYSTGNTGELFF.